The 5 T cell receptor beta chains presented below share a single source sample, sequenced in a study of blood T cell repertoires in COVID-19. The assay was immunoSEQ multiplex PCR, and TCRdb's table has in-frame clones only and misses some. Found here are more than 200,000 clones, approximately 86% of them singletons; the top ten hold around 0.72%. Sequencing was carried out using peripheral blood. The receptors were sampled from a man aged 35-49 years with acute or convalescent COVID-19.

Note on this clone: Other nucleotide sequences in the sample specify the same CDR3. The chain links TRBV3-1 (or the pseudogene TRBV3-2) to TRBJ1-2; 8 positions agree with TRBD1. Germline V gene data show CDR1 as LGHDT and CDR2 as YNNKEL (reference sequence). CDR3 length: 12 amino acids. Trimming removed 4 bases from V and 7 bases from J; junction bases left unmatched: 2. CDR3 protein: CASSPTGVGYTF. CDR3 nucleotide sequence: TGTGCCAGCAGCCCGACAGGGGTTGGCTACACCTTC.

The rearrangement links TRBV7-3 to TRBJ2-1; 7 nucleotides align to TRBD2. This CDR3 is 15 amino acids long. Germline V gene data show CDR1 as SGHTA and CDR2 as FQGTGA. V was pared by 6 bases and J by 9 bases, with 14 bases of the junction left unmatched. This CDR3 is CASSSTGTTFGEQFF. The CDR3 region has the DNA TGTGCCAGCAGTTCTACCGGGACTACCTTCGGTGAGCAGTTCTTC.

V and J are TRBV2 and TRBJ2-5, with D unresolved. CDR1 is SNHLY, CDR2 FYNNEI, per germline. V gave up 5 bases and J gave up 4 bases, with 8 bases separating them. This CDR3 has 12 amino acids. CDR3 amino acids: CASSPEVETQYF. Written as DNA, the CDR3 is TGTGCCAGCAGTCCAGAGGTAGAGACCCAGTACTTC.

The rearrangement joins TRBV28 to TRBJ2-7, with D tentatively TRBD1 (5 bases). Trimming removed 7 bases from V and 4 bases from J, with 20 bases in between. Germline lookup yields CDR1 MDHEN and CDR2 SYDVKM. This CDR3 is 15 amino acids long. CDR3 sequence: CASMATGQGVYEQYF. The CDR3 nucleotides read TGTGCCAGCATGGCAACAGGTCAAGGGGTATACGAGCAGTACTTC.

The chain links TRBV6-5 to TRBJ1-5; D may be TRBD1 (5 bases). CDR1 and CDR2 from the germline V gene are MNHEY and SVGAGI. V gave up 8 bases and J gave up 7 bases, with 18 bases separating them. CDR3 length: 14 residues. The chain's CDR3 is CASGPFGGGQPQHF. Written as DNA, the CDR3 is TGTGCCAGCGGCCCCTTCGGGGGAGGACAGCCCCAGCATTTT.